This T cell receptor beta chain was profiled in a study of blood T cell repertoires in COVID-19. Whole-study context: Whether acute or convalescent, the COVID-19 samples came from the United States, Italy and Spain.

Repertoires were generated with immunoSEQ multiplex PCR, while TCRdb's copy carries only in-frame clones and drops some. The data show more than 200,000 clones, about nine tenths seen once. Trimming stripped 4 bases from V and 9 bases from J, with 14 bases between. The CDR3 is 14 residues long. Germline V gene data show CDR1 as SGHRS and CDR2 as YFSETQ. Everyone who took part was about 18 to 90 years old, and they came from 24 US areas. Participant reports of clinical history set cohort assignment. The sequence came from a woman aged 25 to 39 with acute COVID-19. Material for sequencing was PBMCs or T cells enriched from blood (not recorded which). The chain carries TRBV5-1 and TRBJ1-6, with TRBD1 as a possible D gene (5 bases). The CDR3: CASSPGELGSPLHF. The CDR3 bases are TGCGCCAGCAGCCCGGGGGAGTTAGGTTCACCCCTCCACTTT.